Shown below are 27 T cell receptor beta chains from a single sample sequenced in a study of blood T cell repertoires in COVID-19. Assay used: immunoSEQ multiplex PCR; TCRdb lists only in-frame clones, some missing. The table includes 300,000 to 400,000 clones, 80% to 90% detected once. Sequencing was carried out using PBMCs or T cells enriched from blood (not recorded which). These receptors all come from a man younger than 35 who had recovered from COVID-19.

The chain is built from TRBV7-6 and TRBJ2-1; 8 bases are a match to TRBD1. V was clipped by 3 bases and J by 1 base; unmatched bases: 2. Per the germline V gene, CDR1 is SGHVS and CDR2 is FNYEAQ. The CDR3 is made up of 15 amino acids. CDR3 in amino acids: CASSFTGGSYNEQFF. CDR3 nucleotides: TGTGCCAGCAGCTTCACAGGGGGGTCCTACAATGAGCAGTTCTTC.

The chain combines TRBV28 with TRBJ1-5; TRBD1 agrees at 7 bases. This CDR3 spans 12 amino acids. The ends lost 10 bases at V and 6 bases at J; junction bases unmatched: 6. Germline-derived CDR1 and CDR2 are MDHEN and SYDVKM. The CDR3 is CATRQGSQPQHF. Written as DNA, the CDR3 is TGTGCCACCCGACAGGGAAGTCAGCCCCAGCATTTT.

V usage is TRBV12-3 or TRBV12-4 and J usage is TRBJ2-1; 10 bases align to TRBD2. The CDR3 extends over 12 amino acids. V trimming: 6 bases; J trimming: 14 bases; junction bases outside the gene matches: 7. CDR3 DNA sequence: TGTGCCAGCAGCACTCCTGGACTAGCGGAGTTCTTC. This gives the protein CASSTPGLAEFF.

The chain recombines TRBV5-1 with TRBJ1-2; 7 nucleotides agree with TRBD1. CDR1 is SGHRS and CDR2 is YFSETQ in the germline V gene. The CDR3 runs to 13 residues. J lost 4 bases, V lost 4 bases, and 4 bases had no gene match. CDR3 protein: CASSTGTVYGYTF. CDR3 coding DNA: TGCGCCAGCAGCACCGGGACAGTCTATGGCTACACCTTC.

The chain combines TRBV19 with TRBJ1-1; D not certain. CDR3 length equals 13 residues. Trimming took 6 bases from V and 6 from J, leaving 14 bases between them. CDR1 is LNHDA, CDR2 SQIVND, per germline (reference sequence). The CDR3 is CASSPGVKAEAFF. CDR3 coding DNA: TGTGCCAGTAGCCCGGGAGTTAAGGCTGAAGCTTTCTTT.

V gene TRBV6-5 combines with J gene TRBJ1-4; no definite D call. Germline V gene data show CDR1 as MNHEY and CDR2 as SVGAGI. CDR3 length equals 14 residues. Between the trimmed V and J ends, which lost 6 bases and 4 bases, there was a span of 12 bases. CDR3 protein: CASRMTGDNEKLFF. The CDR3 coding sequence is TGTGCCAGCAGAATGACGGGAGATAATGAAAAACTGTTTTTT.

The chain combines TRBV6-5 with TRBJ1-5; no definite D call. Germline lookup yields CDR1 MNHEY and CDR2 SVGAGI. Deletions cut 5 bases from V and 6 bases from J, with 11 bases between. The CDR3 extends over 13 amino acids. The CDR3 spells CASSTDNLQPQHF. CDR3 nucleotides: TGTGCCAGCAGTACTGACAATCTTCAGCCCCAGCATTTT.

This clone was detected a few times. V gene TRBV7-2 combines with J gene TRBJ1-2; no firm D call. This CDR3 spans 13 amino acids. Germline values: CDR1 SGHTA, CDR2 FQGNSA. Trimming pared 1 base from V and 4 bases from J, leaving 7 bases between. CDR3 region: CASSLGSVYGYTF. The CDR3 DNA follows: TGTGCCAGCAGCTTAGGTTCGGTCTATGGCTACACCTTC. Drawing the rest from reference TRBV7-2 and TRBJ1-2, the complete variable domain is GAGVSQSPSNKVTEKGKDVELRCDPISGHTALYWYRQSLGQGLEFLIYFQGNSAPDKSGLPSDRFSAERTGGSVSTLTIQRTQQEDSAVYLCASSLGSVYGYTFGSGTRLTVV.

A few counts support this clone. The rearrangement links TRBV28 to TRBJ2-5; 7 bases align to TRBD2. The CDR3 spans 14 residues. Trimming removed 3 bases from V and 5 bases from J; junction bases left unmatched: 6. CDR1 and CDR2 from the germline V gene are MDHEN and SYDVKM. CDR3: CASSFGGIEETQYF. The CDR3 nucleotides read TGTGCCAGCAGTTTCGGGGGGATAGAGGAGACCCAGTACTTC. Supplemented by reference TRBV28 and TRBJ2-5, the full variable domain reads DVKVTQSSRYLVKRTGEKVFLECVQDMDHENMFWYRQDPGLGLRLIYFSYDVKMKEKGDIPEGYSVSREKKERFSLILESASTNQTSMYLCASSFGGIEETQYFGPGTRLLVL.

The chain has TRBV13 and TRBJ1-3; 7 positions match TRBD1. Germline trimming cut 5 bases from V and 7 bases from J; bases unmatched to any gene: 17. The CDR3 has 17 residues. From germline, CDR1 is PRHDT and CDR2 FYEKMQ (reference sequence). This CDR3 reads CASSPTADRRILNTIYF. The CDR3, as DNA: TGTGCCAGCAGCCCCACCGCGGACAGGCGCATCCTGAACACCATATATTTT.

V is TRBV24-1 and J is TRBJ2-1, with 8 bases aligning to TRBD2. Per germline, CDR1 KGHDR and CDR2 SFDVKD. This CDR3 comprises 15 residues. V gave up 0 bases and J gave up 8 bases; unmatched junction bases: 5. The DNA of the CDR3 is TGTGCCACCAGTGATTTGCGGGAGGGCCCTGATGAGCAGTTCTTC. Translation: CATSDLREGPDEQFF.

The rearrangement uses TRBV5-1 and TRBJ1-4, with TRBD1 as a possible D gene (5 bases). Germline-derived CDR1 and CDR2 are SGHRS and YFSETQ. The V and J ends lost 0 bases and 7 bases respectively, with 13 bases between them. The CDR3 totals 15 residues. CDR3: CASSLVTARSEKLFF. CDR3 in DNA: TGCGCCAGCAGCTTGGTGACAGCTAGGAGTGAAAAACTGTTTTTT.

This clone was picked up one time. This CDR3 reads CASSLNGELFF. CDR3 bases: TGCGCCAGCAGCTTGAATGGAGAGCTTTTCTTT. The genes are TRBV5-1 and TRBJ1-1; the D is unclear. CDR3 size: 11 residues. Trimming took off 1 base at V and 13 bases at J, with 11 bases between the two ends. In germline, CDR1 is SGHRS, CDR2 YFSETQ.

The chain is built from TRBV9 and TRBJ1-2, with unresolved D. Germline V lookup: CDR1 SGDLS, CDR2 YYNGEE. Trimming removed 3 bases at V and 8 bases at J, with 14 bases between. CDR3 length equals 13 residues. The CDR3 nucleotides read TGTGCCAGCAGCGGGGCGGACTTTGCCGGCTACACCTTC. Translating gives CASSGADFAGYTF.

The chain joins TRBV12-3 or TRBV12-4 to TRBJ2-1; TRBD2 matches at 7 bases. CDR3 length: 13 residues. J lost 4 bases, V lost 7 bases, and 4 bases had no gene match. CDR3 DNA sequence: TGTGCCAGCACGGGACTACTATACAATGAGCAGTTCTTC. Translated, it gives CASTGLLYNEQFF.

The V and J genes are TRBV3-1 (or the pseudogene TRBV3-2) and TRBJ1-5; maybe TRBD1 (6 bases). This CDR3 is built from 15 residues. V lost 4 bases and J 9 bases, leaving 19 bases between the germline ends. Germline assignment: CDR1 LGHDT and CDR2 YNNKEL (reference sequence). CDR3 nucleotide sequence: TGTGCCAGCAGCCGATCACAGGGAGGGTTAGGGCCCCAGCATTTT. This translates into CASSRSQGGLGPQHF.

This chain links TRBV9 with TRBJ2-1; 8 bases align to TRBD2. This CDR3 contains 16 residues. The junction had 8 bases not matched to a gene; V was cut back by 3 bases and J by 3 bases. Looked up from germline, CDR1 is SGDLS and CDR2 is YYNGEE. The CDR3 loop reads CASSGKAGEFYNEQFF. DNA for the CDR3: TGTGCCAGCAGCGGCAAAGCGGGGGAGTTCTACAATGAGCAGTTCTTC.

The J gene is TRBJ1-1, the V gene TRBV7-3; D perhaps matches TRBD1 (5 bases). CDR3 size: 15 residues. The germline V gene has CDR1 SGHTA and CDR2 FQGTGA. Trimming pared 2 bases from V and 5 bases from J, leaving 15 bases between. The CDR3 spells CASSLYGAASTEAFF. In DNA, the CDR3 is TGTGCCAGCAGCTTATATGGGGCAGCAAGTACTGAAGCTTTCTTT.

The rearrangement uses TRBV2 and TRBJ1-4; D perhaps matches TRBD1 (6 bases). Trimming removed 6 bases at V and 0 bases at J, with 8 bases between. Germline V lookup: CDR1 SNHLY, CDR2 FYNNEI. This CDR3 has 14 amino acids. The DNA of the CDR3 is TGTGCCAGCAGCTCAGGGGCAACTAATGAAAAACTGTTTTTT. Protein sequence: CASSSGATNEKLFF.

V is TRBV28 and J is TRBJ2-7; 7 nucleotides agree with TRBD1. Trimming took 5 bases from V and 6 from J; bases not matched to a gene: 13. Germline CDR1 and CDR2: MDHEN and SYDVKM. The CDR3 covers 15 residues. CDR3 DNA sequence: TGTGCCAGCAGTCGACCGACAGGGCGGTCCGGCGAGCAGTACTTC. Translating gives CASSRPTGRSGEQYF. Full variable domain (missing parts from reference TRBV28 and TRBJ2-7): DVKVTQSSRYLVKRTGEKVFLECVQDMDHENMFWYRQDPGLGLRLIYFSYDVKMKEKGDIPEGYSVSREKKERFSLILESASTNQTSMYLCASSRPTGRSGEQYFGPGTRLTVT.

This clone was counted at least ten times. This sequence joins TRBV27 and TRBJ1-5; no reliable D call. Per germline, CDR1 MNHEY and CDR2 SMNVEV (reference sequence). The CDR3 is 13 residues long. Trimming took off 7 bases at V and 6 bases at J, with 13 bases between the two ends. The CDR3 loop reads CASKEGMAQPQHF. The DNA of the CDR3 is TGTGCCAGCAAGGAGGGAATGGCTCAGCCCCAGCATTTT.

The V gene is TRBV27, the J gene TRBJ1-1; a possible D gene is TRBD1 (5 bases). The CDR3 runs to 14 residues. The germline V gene encodes CDR1 MNHEY and CDR2 SMNVEV (reference sequence). Trimming pared 7 bases from V and 4 bases from J, leaving 16 bases between. DNA for the CDR3: TGTGCCAGCACCAGATATGGGGCAATCACTGAAGCTTTCTTT. This codes for CASTRYGAITEAFF.

The chain has TRBV18 and TRBJ2-2; 8 bases agree with TRBD2. Germline lookup yields CDR1 KGHSH and CDR2 LQKENI. V gave up 3 bases and J gave up 4 bases; unmatched junction bases: 4. This CDR3 has 15 amino acids. CDR3 region: CASSPALAGTGELFF. DNA of the CDR3: TGTGCCAGCTCACCGGCTCTAGCGGGCACCGGGGAGCTGTTTTTT.

This rearrangement joins TRBV5-6 to TRBJ1-1; 9 bases align to TRBD1. After removal of 4 bases from V and 9 bases from J, the junction contained 13 bases not matched to a gene. CDR1 and CDR2 from the germline V gene are SGHDT and YYEEEE. The CDR3 consists of 15 residues. As DNA, the CDR3 is TGTGCCAGCAGCCCGGACAGGGGCCGCCACCCCCAAGCTTTCTTT. Protein: CASSPDRGRHPQAFF.

This chain connects TRBV5-8 to TRBJ1-2; TRBD1 agrees at 11 bases. Germline V CDR1 and CDR2: SGHTS, YDEGEE. The CDR3 has 15 residues. V gave up 4 bases and J gave up 4 bases; unmatched junction bases: 6. CDR3 DNA sequence: TGTGCCAGCAGCCCACGGACAGGGGGCTTCTATGGCTACACCTTC. Residues: CASSPRTGGFYGYTF.

This clone was seen a handful of times. The chain combines TRBV10-2 with TRBJ1-4; the match to TRBD1 covers 7 bases. The CDR3 loop spans 12 amino acids. Germline lookup yields CDR1 WSHSY and CDR2 SAAADI. V trimming: 4 bases; J trimming: 10 bases; junction bases outside the gene matches: 3. CDR3 in DNA: TGCGCCAGCAGTGGACAGGGAGGAAAACTGTTTTTT. Protein: CASSGQGGKLFF.

The J gene is TRBJ2-7, the V gene TRBV19; maybe TRBD1 (7 bases). The CDR3 contains 16 residues. Trimming pared 0 bases from V and 3 bases from J, leaving 15 bases between. From germline, CDR1 is LNHDA and CDR2 SQIVND (reference sequence). The DNA of the CDR3 is TGTGCCAGTAGTATAGAGAGGAGGGGACAGAGCTACGAGCAGTACTTC. Translated: CASSIERRGQSYEQYF.